This record covers a single T cell receptor (beta chain). The antigen it recognizes is unknown. Qualities for individual bases were not recorded, and no much larger clone is one base off. Libraries were built with the immunoSEQ multiplex PCR assay. The immuneACCESS repertoire file appears here via TCRdb, limited to in-frame rearrangements. These files lack a portion of the clones; in checked studies, under half of the deficit traces to unresolved V genes, and the cause of the others is not known. Present in this sample are approximately 100,000 clones, about 90% of which were seen just once. The ten largest clones represent about 0.93% of the sample. The data originate from a study of T cell changes during pregnancy in multiple sclerosis (dated by TCRdb to the late 2010s). Study-level background: The study looked at changes in the T cell repertoire across pregnancy in women with multiple sclerosis.

The CDR3 spans 13 residues, from the cysteine through the phenylalanine. Of the read, only the CDR3 DNA is kept; its 39 bases are in frame from base 1. Trimming costs V 1 base and J 8 bases, and their ends lie 11 bases apart. Based on the germline V gene (reference sequence), the CDR1 and CDR2 sequences are SEHNR and FQNEAQ. The clonotype was recovered from a female donor with multiple sclerosis, enrolled in a pregnancy study. The source was peripheral blood, collected after pregnancy. The rearranged chain carries TRBV7-9 and TRBJ1-2, with the D gene too uncertain to name. The CDR3 region reads CASSLGGGSGYTF. Here is the DNA: TGTGCCAGCAGCTTAGGTGGCGGGTCGGGCTACACCTTC.